This record covers a single T cell receptor beta chain. The source of the sample is a study of T cells after yellow fever vaccination. TCR cDNA was made by 5'RACE template switching, adding a universal primer site and UMIs. TCRdb redid the calling of the 5' RACE reads with MiXCR, one entry per CDR3 protein. The sample carries some 670,000 distinct CDR3 sequences, roughly an eighth recorded once. CDR3 size: 17 residues. With 5 bases removed from V and 4 bases from J, the gap between germline ends came to 18 bases. The TCR sequence derives from a man younger than 40 who received the YFV17D yellow fever vaccine. The chain has TRBV12-3 or TRBV12-4 and TRBJ2-6; D tentatively fits TRBD1 or TRBD2 (5 bases each). The source was PBMCs, collected on the day of the yellow fever booster vaccination. CDR3 in DNA: TGTGCCAGCAGTACCTCTACCCCGTGGGACGGGGCCAACGTCCTGACTTTC. It encodes CASSTSTPWDGANVLTF.